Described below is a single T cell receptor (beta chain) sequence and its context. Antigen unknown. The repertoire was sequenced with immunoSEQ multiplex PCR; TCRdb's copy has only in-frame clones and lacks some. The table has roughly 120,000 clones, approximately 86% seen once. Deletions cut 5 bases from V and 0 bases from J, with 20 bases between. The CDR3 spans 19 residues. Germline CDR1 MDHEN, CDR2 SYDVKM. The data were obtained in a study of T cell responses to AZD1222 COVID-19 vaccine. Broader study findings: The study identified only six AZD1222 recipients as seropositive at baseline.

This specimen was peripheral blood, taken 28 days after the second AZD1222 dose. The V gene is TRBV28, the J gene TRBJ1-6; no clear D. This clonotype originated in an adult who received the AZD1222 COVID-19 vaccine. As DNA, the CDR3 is TGTGCCAGCAGTCATTATAGGACGGGGATAAGCTCCTATAATTCACCCCTCCACTTT. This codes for CASSHYRTGISSYNSPLHF.